Following are 9 T cell receptor beta chains from one sample sequenced in a study of blood T cells in healthy people across ages. A sample-barcoded 5' primer and a J-beta primer mix were used in a second PCR of roughly 7 to 11 cycles. Each CDR3 protein gets one entry after TCRdb re-called the 5' RACE reads with MiXCR. The sample contains around 800,000 distinct CDR3 sequences, about a quarter of which appear only once. The same specimen was also included in a second study, on T cells of mothers and their children.

The sequenced material came from blood. The source is a boy between 10 and 17 years old in good health.

This clonotype appeared a few times. CDR3 sequence reads: CSAILAGQETQYF. The CDR3 region has the DNA TGCAGTGCTATCCTAGCGGGGCAAGAGACCCAGTACTTC. The chain joins TRBV20-1 to TRBJ2-5; TRBD2 agrees at 9 bases. Germline V gene lookup returns CDR1 DFQATT and CDR2 SNEGSKA (reference sequence). V shed 4 bases and J 2 bases; nucleotides not matched to a gene: 2. The CDR3 totals 13 residues.

The chain uses TRBV7-6 and TRBJ2-1, with 8 bases aligning to TRBD2. J was trimmed by 5 bases and V by 1 base; bases with no gene match: 4. The CDR3 has 15 amino acids. Germline V gene data show CDR1 as SGHVS and CDR2 as FNYEAQ. The DNA for the CDR3 is TGTGCCAGCAGCTTAGAGGCGGGGGGACACAATGAGCAGTTCTTC. Translating it yields CASSLEAGGHNEQFF. Variable domain in full (rest from reference TRBV7-6 and TRBJ2-1): GAGVSQSPRYKVTKRGQDVALRCDPISGHVSLYWYRQALGQGPEFLTYFNYEAQQDKSGLPNDRFSAERPEGSISTLTIQRTEQRDSAMYRCASSLEAGGHNEQFFGPGTRLTVL.

The chain couples TRBV11-3 to TRBJ1-1; D is undetermined. Trimming left V 6 bases short and J 6 bases short, with 17 bases between. Germline CDR1 SGHNT, CDR2 YENEEA. The CDR3 contains 14 residues. CDR3 DNA: TGTGCCAGCAGATGGAACTCCCACTCAGCTGAAGCTTTCTTT. Translation gives CASRWNSHSAEAFF.

This chain uses TRBV12-3 or TRBV12-4 with TRBJ2-1; perhaps TRBD2 as D (6 bases). This CDR3 contains 14 residues. The V end lost 8 bases, the J end lost 1 base, and 12 bases lay between the germline ends. The CDR3 DNA reads TGTGCCAGCCTCGTGGGAGGTTCCTACAATGAGCAGTTCTTC. Translated, it gives CASLVGGSYNEQFF.

The chain couples TRBV2 to TRBJ2-5, with 9 bases lining up with TRBD1. This CDR3 has 15 amino acids. V lost 4 bases to trimming and J lost 7 bases; unmatched junction nucleotides: 10. The germline gives CDR1 SNHLY, CDR2 FYNNEI. CDR3 in amino acids: CASSATGGAGLTQYF. CDR3 nucleotide sequence: TGTGCCAGCAGTGCTACAGGGGGCGCGGGATTGACCCAGTACTTC.

The chain combines TRBV5-1 with TRBJ2-3; D perhaps matches TRBD1 (6 bases). The CDR3 consists of 14 residues. Germline lookup yields CDR1 SGHRS and CDR2 YFSETQ. Trimming removed 4 bases from V and 3 bases from J, with 12 bases in between. The CDR3 loop is CASSPMDSTDTQYF. The CDR3 DNA follows: TGCGCCAGCAGCCCGATGGACAGTACAGATACGCAGTATTTT.

This clonotype has just a few counts. It is likely a read error, because the conserved phenylalanine at the end of the CDR3 is missing. The chain has TRBV7-3 and TRBJ2-7; 12 nucleotides agree with TRBD1. The DNA end is a closer match to TRBJ2-1, so the J assignment may be wrong. This CDR3 comprises 15 residues. Looked up from germline, CDR1 is SGHTA and CDR2 is FQGTGA. The CDR3, as DNA: TGTGCCAGCAGCCCAACCCGGGACAGGGGGCATGAGCAGTTCTCC. This codes for CASSPTRDRGHEQFS.

As concerns this clonotype: The junction departs from germline at one end; a sequencing error may be responsible. V gene TRBV10-3 combines with J gene TRBJ2-5, with D possibly being TRBD2 (7 bases). Germline CDR1 is ENHRY and CDR2 is SYGVKD. The CDR3 has 12 amino acids. As DNA, the CDR3 is TGTGCCATCAGGGGGGACGGCGGGGGCGAGTTCTTC. Its translation is CAIRGDGGGEFF.

The chain couples TRBV5-1 to TRBJ2-7; D perhaps matches TRBD2 (6 bases). The CDR3 runs to 14 residues. Germline CDR1 SGHRS, CDR2 YFSETQ. The V and J ends lost 0 bases and 5 bases respectively, with 12 bases between them. In DNA form, the CDR3 reads TGCGCCAGCAGCTTGGCCGGGGGAATAAACGAGCAGTACTTC. Translated, it gives CASSLAGGINEQYF.